The clone carrying this TCR beta chain was detected ten times or more. Its target is unknown. MiXCR was run by TCRdb on the reads, yielding one entry per CDR3 protein. The data hold hundreds of thousands of distinct CDR3 sequences, with roughly a third observed a single time. The sample is drawn from a study of T cell repertoires in cytomegalovirus infection. Study at large: The study used recently identified HLA-C-restricted and well-studied HLA-B-restricted CMV epitopes. Signatures in public TCR beta sequences pointed to both CMV infection and matching HLA type.

Whole-study findings and limits: The study found HLA-C-restricted CMV-specific TCR beta clonotypes dominating the ex vivo response. The cumulative frequency of public TCR beta families identified carriers of CMV plus the relevant HLA.

The sequence derives from a human donor in good health (CMV status not recorded). Some clones in this sample may be carry-over from other donors' samples. Source: cultured CD8+ T cells from PBMCs, taken from culture after CMV antigen stimulation.

DNA for the CDR3: TGTGCCAGCAGCTTAGGGTGGGGAAGCAATCAGCCCCAGCATTTT. Amino acids: CASSLGWGSNQPQHF. V and J are TRBV7-6 and TRBJ1-5; the D is unclear. Trimming took 1 base from V and 1 from J, leaving 8 bases between them. Germline-derived CDR1 and CDR2 are SGHVS and FNYEAQ. The CDR3 is 15 amino acids.